This record covers a single T cell receptor beta chain. Its antigen is still unknown. This sample was included in a study of T cell responses to AZD1222 COVID-19 vaccine. Profiled with immunoSEQ multiplex PCR; TCRdb holds only in-frame clones, not every one. Counted here are approximately 52,000 clones, 87% occurring once; the ten biggest clones make up less than 3%. Germline lookup yields CDR1 SGHRS and CDR2 YFSETQ. After removal of 5 bases from V and 0 bases from J, the junction contained 7 bases not matched to a gene. The CDR3 spans 16 residues. Regarding the study as a whole: Reports say nearly half of spike-specific TCRs go after unmutated variant regions. Elevations in Spike-specific TCR breadth and depth followed administration of two AZD1222 doses.

The chain links TRBV5-1 to TRBJ1-1; 10 bases agree with TRBD1. Sample: peripheral blood, taken 28 days after the second AZD1222 dose. The receptor's source is an adult who received the AZD1222 COVID-19 vaccine. The CDR3 DNA reads as TGCGCCAGCAGTTCAGGGACAGGGGTCATGAACACTGAAGCTTTCTTT. This sequence encodes CASSSGTGVMNTEAFF.